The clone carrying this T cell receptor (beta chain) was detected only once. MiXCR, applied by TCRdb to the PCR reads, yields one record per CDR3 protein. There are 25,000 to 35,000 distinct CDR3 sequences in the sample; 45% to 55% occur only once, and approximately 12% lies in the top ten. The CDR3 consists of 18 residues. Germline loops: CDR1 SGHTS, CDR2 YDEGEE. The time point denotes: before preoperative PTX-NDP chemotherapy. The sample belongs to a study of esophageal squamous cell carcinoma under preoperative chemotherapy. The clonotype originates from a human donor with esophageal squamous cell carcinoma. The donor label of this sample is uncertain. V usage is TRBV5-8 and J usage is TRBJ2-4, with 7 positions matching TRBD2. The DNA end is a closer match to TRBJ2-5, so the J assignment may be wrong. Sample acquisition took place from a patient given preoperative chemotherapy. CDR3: CASSLVASSGGNRETQYF. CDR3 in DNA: TGTGCCAGCAGCTTGGTAGCGTCTAGCGGCGGGAACAGGGAGACCCAGTACTTC.